This T cell receptor (beta chain) is drawn from a study of cytomegalovirus exposure and HLA in healthy donors. Study-wide results and limits: Later analysis identified about 18,000 TCR beta sequences associated with HLA alleles, using a false discovery rate threshold of 0.05.

Use of 60 Vbeta and 13 Jbeta primers characterized the PCR. Sequenced by immunoSEQ multiplex PCR; TCRdb stores in-frame clones only, minus some. The sample contains some 120,000 clones, around 78% of which appear only once. This clone was seen once. Its antigen is not identified. CDR1 and CDR2 from the germline V gene are SGHNT and YYREEE (reference sequence). The ends lost 0 bases at V and 6 bases at J; junction bases unmatched: 6. This CDR3 is built from 15 residues. V usage is TRBV5-4 and J usage is TRBJ2-4; 7 nucleotides agree with TRBD1. The TCR comes from a man aged 35 to 55 in good health and CMV-seronegative. The source material was PBMCs. The CDR3 nucleotides read TGTGCCAGCAGCTTGGGAGGGGGCGCGGGAAACATTCAGTACTTC. This translates into CASSLGGGAGNIQYF. The full variable domain, its missing parts supplied by reference TRBV5-4 and TRBJ2-4, is ETGVTQSPTHLIKTRGQQVTLRCSSQSGHNTVSWYQQALGQGPQFIFQYYREEENGRGNFPPRFSGLQFPNYSSELNVNALELDDSALYLCASSLGGGAGNIQYFGAGTRLSVL.